The text below deals with one T cell receptor beta chain. This entry comes from a study of OX40 agonist ivuxolimab in advanced cancers. Method: immunoSEQ multiplex PCR; TCRdb's copy keeps in-frame clones and lacks some. The sample has 50,000 or so clones; about nine tenths are singletons. This CDR3 has 16 residues. CDR1 MGHDK and CDR2 SYGVNS come from the germline V gene. The V end was cut by 3 bases, the J end by 5 bases, with 17 bases between. Material: CD4+ or CD8+ T cells sorted from blood, obtained in a trial of the OX40 agonist ivuxolimab. The V gene is TRBV25-1, the J gene TRBJ2-1; the D call may be TRBD1 or TRBD2 (5 bases each). The TCR sequence derives from an adult with an advanced solid tumor such as melanoma, head and neck, liver or kidney cancer. CDR3 sequence: CASSDIGTRTHNEQFF. CDR3 DNA sequence: TGTGCCAGCAGTGATATTGGGACCAGGACCCACAATGAGCAGTTCTTC.